This passage covers 27 T cell receptor beta chains from one sample sequenced in a study of T cells after somatic rescue of genetic block. The protocol was immunoSEQ multiplex PCR, while the TCRdb copy is restricted to in-frame clones and leaves out a portion. There are just over 8,000 clones in the sample; 75% to 90% occur only once, and roughly 23% lies in the top ten. The source material was peripheral blood mononuclear cells (PBMCs). The source of these receptors is a boy aged 5-17 years.

The V call is TRBV10-2, the J call TRBJ2-7; TRBD1 agrees at 7 bases. V lost 10 bases, J lost 0 bases, and 6 bases stayed unmatched. Looked up from germline, CDR1 is WSHSY and CDR2 is SAAADI. The CDR3 is 13 residues long. CDR3 nucleotide sequence: TGCGCCACGGGTCAGGGGGTCTCCTACGAGCAGTACTTC. This sequence encodes CATGQGVSYEQYF.

In nucleotides, the CDR3 is TGCGCCAGCAGGAAATTGTTTTACGCAGGGGGGCGCGACACCGGGGAGCTGTTTTTT. Translation: CASRKLFYAGGRDTGELFF. This chain links TRBV5-1 with TRBJ2-2, with a weak D call TRBD1 (7 bases). V lost 5 bases and J lost 3, with 26 bases in between. CDR3 size: 19 residues. The germline gives CDR1 SGHRS, CDR2 YFSETQ.

This clone was counted once. The chain joins TRBV28 to TRBJ2-7, with 10 bases that match TRBD1. V was clipped by 4 bases and J by 5 bases; unmatched bases: 5. CDR3 length equals 14 residues. Germline values: CDR1 MDHEN, CDR2 SYDVKM. DNA of the CDR3: TGTGCCAGCAGTTCGGGACAGGGGCCCCACGAGCAGTACTTC. Amino acids: CASSSGQGPHEQYF. The variable domain in full, completed from reference TRBV28 and TRBJ2-7, reads DVKVTQSSRYLVKRTGEKVFLECVQDMDHENMFWYRQDPGLGLRLIYFSYDVKMKEKGDIPEGYSVSREKKERFSLILESASTNQTSMYLCASSSGQGPHEQYFGPGTRLTVT.

The rearrangement joins TRBV7-2 to TRBJ1-5, with 8 bases that match TRBD1. The junction had 4 bases not matched to a gene; V was cut back by 4 bases and J by 5 bases. The germline V gene has CDR1 SGHTA and CDR2 FQGNSA. The CDR3 consists of 14 residues. The CDR3: CASSSQGAYQPQHF. The CDR3, as DNA: TGTGCCAGCAGCTCTCAGGGGGCCTATCAGCCCCAGCATTTT.

The V gene is TRBV9, the J gene TRBJ2-2; 7 bases agree with TRBD2. The CDR3 extends over 15 amino acids. The junction had 7 bases not matched to a gene; V was cut back by 6 bases and J by 2 bases. CDR1 is SGDLS, CDR2 YYNGEE, per germline. The CDR3 loop is CASTRSGENTGELFF. CDR3 sequence (DNA): TGTGCCAGCACTCGAAGCGGGGAAAACACCGGGGAGCTGTTTTTT. The full variable domain, rest sourced from reference TRBV9 and TRBJ2-2, is DSGVTQTPKHLITATGQRVTLRCSPRSGDLSVYWYQQSLDQGLQFLIQYYNGEERAKGNILERFSAQQFPDLHSELNLSSLELGDSALYFCASTRSGENTGELFFGEGSRLTVL.

CDR3 nucleotides: TGTGCCACCAGCAGAGTTATGGCACCAAATCAGCCCCAGCATTTT. Protein sequence: CATSRVMAPNQPQHF. The V gene is TRBV15, the J gene TRBJ1-5; no clear D gene. Germline V gene lookup returns CDR1 LNHNV and CDR2 YYDKDF (reference sequence). There are 15 residues in the CDR3. Trimming stripped 1 base from V and 4 bases from J, with 11 bases between.

This chain uses TRBV6-5 with TRBJ1-2; the D gene is possibly TRBD1 (5 bases). The CDR3 is 15 residues long. In germline, CDR1 is MNHEY, CDR2 SVGAGI. The ends were cut back, 0 bases at V and 8 bases at J, with 16 bases in the middle. The CDR3 here is CASSYSWQGAGGYTF. Here the CDR3 DNA reads TGTGCCAGCAGTTACTCGTGGCAGGGTGCAGGGGGCTACACCTTC.

CDR3 sequence reads: CASSLRLRWETQYF. The DNA of the CDR3 is TGTGCCAGCAGCCTCAGACTCCGATGGGAGACCCAGTACTTC. The gene calls are TRBV11-3 and TRBJ2-5, with D unclear. Germline V lookup: CDR1 SGHNT, CDR2 YENEEA. The CDR3 length is 14 residues. V dropped 5 bases and J dropped 5 bases, with 15 bases sitting between them.

V gene TRBV11-2 combines with J gene TRBJ2-2; TRBD2 aligns across 9 bases. The CDR3 is 15 amino acids. V shed 5 bases and J 6 bases; nucleotides not matched to a gene: 7. Germline V gives CDR1 SGHAT, CDR2 FQNNGV. The CDR3 region has the DNA TGTGCCAGCAGCATAAGACTAGCGGTGGCCGGGGAGCTGTTTTTT. It codes for CASSIRLAVAGELFF.

The chain couples TRBV7-6 to TRBJ2-1, with 10 nucleotides matching TRBD2. J lost 9 bases, V lost 2 bases, and 10 bases had no gene match. The germline V gene encodes CDR1 SGHVS and CDR2 FNYEAQ. The CDR3 is 16 residues long. The CDR3 sequence: CASSLPTGLASGEQFF. CDR3 DNA sequence: TGTGCCAGCAGCTTACCCACGGGACTAGCGTCGGGTGAGCAGTTCTTC.

The V and J genes are TRBV4-3 and TRBJ2-2; D call uncertain. Deletions cut 4 bases from V and 1 base from J, with 7 bases between. CDR3 size: 14 residues. In germline, CDR1 is LGHNA, CDR2 YSLEER. The CDR3 DNA reads TGCGCCAGCAGCCGTATACAGAACACCGGGGAGCTGTTTTTT. Translation: CASSRIQNTGELFF.

The rearrangement links TRBV4-3 to TRBJ2-1, with TRBD2 identical over 11 bases. V dropped 1 base and J dropped 5; count of bases not matched to a gene: 10. CDR3 length: 18 residues. The germline gives CDR1 LGHNA, CDR2 YSLEER. The CDR3 region is CASSQVLLTSGRNNEQFF. The CDR3 region has the DNA TGCGCCAGCAGCCAAGTCCTCCTAACTAGCGGGAGAAACAATGAGCAGTTCTTC.

The V and J genes are TRBV7-2 and TRBJ2-1; D possibly corresponds to TRBD2 (5 bases). Germline V CDR1 and CDR2: SGHTA, FQGNSA. The length of the CDR3 is 12 residues. V was clipped by 4 bases and J by 10 bases, with 11 bases between them. The CDR3 loop reads CASSYGPGEQFF. CDR3 DNA sequence: TGTGCCAGCAGCTACGGACCGGGGGAGCAGTTCTTC.

J is TRBJ2-3 and V is TRBV28; either TRBD1 or TRBD2 may supply D (5 bases each). CDR1 and CDR2 from the germline V gene are MDHEN and SYDVKM. The V end lost 7 bases, the J end lost 2 bases, and 16 bases lay between the germline ends. The CDR3 has 15 residues. CDR3 coding DNA: TGTGCCAGCAAAAGAGTTAGGGACCACACAGATACGCAGTATTTT. Protein product: CASKRVRDHTDTQYF.

This rearrangement joins TRBV6-6 to TRBJ1-2, with D tentatively TRBD1 (5 bases). The CDR3 totals 11 residues. V lost 2 bases and J lost 8, with 6 bases in between. Germline-derived CDR1 and CDR2 are MNHNY and SVGAGI (reference sequence). In DNA, the CDR3 is TGTGCCAGCAGTTACGGGGACGGCTACACCTTC. It encodes CASSYGDGYTF.

The CDR3 sequence: CASSFTLLHYEQFF. The CDR3 DNA reads as TGTGCCAGCAGCTTCACCTTGCTACACTATGAGCAGTTCTTC. The V gene is TRBV7-6, the J gene TRBJ2-1, with D uncertain. The germline V gene encodes CDR1 SGHVS and CDR2 FNYEAQ. The CDR3 spans 14 residues. V was trimmed by 3 bases and J by 8 bases, leaving 14 bases between them. Full variable domain (missing parts from reference TRBV7-6 and TRBJ2-1): GAGVSQSPRYKVTKRGQDVALRCDPISGHVSLYWYRQALGQGPEFLTYFNYEAQQDKSGLPNDRFSAERPEGSISTLTIQRTEQRDSAMYRCASSFTLLHYEQFFGPGTRLTVL.

The V and J genes are TRBV15 and TRBJ1-3; 7 bases map to TRBD1. The CDR3 has 16 amino acids. Losses at the gene ends were 0 bases for V and 3 bases for J; bases not matched to a gene: 5. Germline lookup yields CDR1 LNHNV and CDR2 YYDKDF (reference sequence). The CDR3, as DNA: TGTGCCACCAGCAGAGATATGGCAGGGGGTGGAAACACCATATATTTT. It specifies CATSRDMAGGGNTIYF.

V gene TRBV6-1 combines with J gene TRBJ2-7, with a tentative D call TRBD2 (5 bases). The CDR3 consists of 15 residues. CDR1 and CDR2 (germline): MNHNS, SASEGT. Trimming pared 7 bases from V and 0 bases from J, leaving 16 bases between. CDR3 sequence reads: CASTQAAGASYEQYF. The CDR3 DNA follows: TGTGCCAGCACCCAGGCGGCGGGCGCCTCCTACGAGCAGTACTTC.

The sample holds one count of this clone. V usage is TRBV5-6 and J usage is TRBJ1-6; TRBD1 matches 9 bases. V was pared by 1 base and J by 1 base, with 9 bases of the junction left unmatched. The CDR3 is made up of 19 amino acids. The V gene's germline CDR1 is SGHDT and CDR2 YYEEEE. In DNA, the CDR3 is TGTGCCAGCAGCTTGAGGAGACAGGGGGTGAGATCCTATAATTCACCCCTCCACTTT. This codes for CASSLRRQGVRSYNSPLHF.

This chain uses TRBV11-2 with TRBJ2-7; D is undetermined. Germline assignment: CDR1 SGHAT and CDR2 FQNNGV. The CDR3 spans 15 residues. Trimming stripped 0 bases from V and 4 bases from J, with 13 bases between. The CDR3 spells CASSLESTVLYEQYF. In DNA, the CDR3 is TGTGCCAGCAGCTTAGAATCGACCGTCCTGTACGAGCAGTACTTC.

The J gene is TRBJ2-1, the V gene TRBV27, with TRBD1 as a possible D gene (5 bases). The CDR3 has 14 residues. Trimming removed 6 bases from V and 3 bases from J, with 12 bases in between. Germline V gene data show CDR1 as MNHEY and CDR2 as SMNVEV (reference sequence). This CDR3 is CASSYRFLYNEQFF. CDR3 DNA sequence: TGTGCCAGCAGCTACAGGTTCCTCTACAATGAGCAGTTCTTC.

The chain employs TRBV18 and TRBJ1-6; D gene uncertain. Germline V CDR1 and CDR2: KGHSH, LQKENI. This CDR3 has 12 amino acids. Trimming removed 2 bases at V and 7 bases at J, with 3 bases between. The CDR3 DNA reads as TGTGCCAGCTCACCATCCAATTCACCCCTCCACTTT. Translating gives CASSPSNSPLHF.

V is TRBV5-4 and J is TRBJ2-5, with a weak D call TRBD2 (6 bases). The CDR3 spans 13 residues. CDR1 is SGHNT, CDR2 YYREEE, per germline (reference sequence). With 3 bases removed from V and 4 bases from J, the gap between germline ends came to 10 bases. CDR3: CASSSTGGETQYF. CDR3 coding DNA: TGTGCCAGCAGCTCTACCGGGGGAGAGACCCAGTACTTC.

The chain employs TRBV7-3 and TRBJ1-1, with no clear D. The CDR3 spans 13 residues. The V gene's germline CDR1 is SGHTA and CDR2 FQGTGA. The V gene lost 5 bases and the J gene lost 0 bases, with 7 bases spanning the gap. CDR3 sequence reads: CASSPGLNTEAFF. The DNA for the CDR3 is TGTGCCAGCAGCCCCGGACTGAACACTGAAGCTTTCTTT.

The rearrangement joins TRBV10-3 to TRBJ1-4; D is unresolved. Trimming pared 3 bases from V and 7 bases from J, leaving 15 bases between. The length of the CDR3 is 15 residues. Germline assignment: CDR1 ENHRY and CDR2 SYGVKD. This chain's CDR3 is CAISDTREGGEKLFF. CDR3 bases: TGTGCCATCAGTGACACGAGGGAAGGCGGTGAAAAACTGTTTTTT.

This sequence joins TRBV5-4 and TRBJ1-1; TRBD1 matches 10 bases. Trimming took 4 bases from V and 5 from J; bases not matched to a gene: 8. Germline assignment: CDR1 SGHNT and CDR2 YYREEE (reference sequence). The CDR3 has 15 residues. CDR3: CASSHLDRGHTEAFF. DNA of the CDR3: TGTGCCAGCAGCCACCTAGACAGGGGGCATACTGAAGCTTTCTTT.

The chain is built from TRBV9 and TRBJ1-3, with D tentatively TRBD1 (6 bases). Germline CDR1 is SGDLS and CDR2 is YYNGEE. The V end was cut by 4 bases, the J end by 2 bases, with 10 bases between. The CDR3 is made up of 14 amino acids. Here the CDR3 reads CASSSGQPGNTIYF. The CDR3 nucleotides are TGTGCCAGCAGCTCAGGACAGCCTGGAAACACCATATATTTT. Complete variable domain (other parts from reference TRBV9 and TRBJ1-3): DSGVTQTPKHLITATGQRVTLRCSPRSGDLSVYWYQQSLDQGLQFLIQYYNGEERAKGNILERFSAQQFPDLHSELNLSSLELGDSALYFCASSSGQPGNTIYFGEGSWLTVV.